This T cell receptor beta chain was captured in a study of blood T cell repertoires in COVID-19. About the study: Specimens from acute and convalescent COVID-19 originated in the United States, Italy and Spain. In each case, the material was cDNA or gDNA derived from T cells, B-cell-depleted T cells, or PBMCs.

Seattle's enrolled individuals joined amid active infection and were then monitored longitudinally. In the original processing: Counts of nucleated cells, estimated from reference gene primer amplification, were obtained. Method: immunoSEQ multiplex PCR; TCRdb's copy keeps in-frame clones and lacks some. D and trimming come from the DNA, and the V and J calls and clone size come from that table. Among under 200,000 clones listed, around 80% were seen once. This TCR was sampled from a woman aged 70-85 years with COVID-19, enrolled during active disease. Sequencing was done on a sample of peripheral blood.

CDR3 coding DNA: TGTGCCAGCAGCCAAGAACTTTTGACAGATACGCAGTATTTT. This gives the protein CASSQELLTDTQYF. The chain links TRBV14 to TRBJ2-3; D is unresolved. CDR1 and CDR2 (germline): SGHDN, FVKESK. V was trimmed by 0 bases and J by 3 bases, leaving 7 bases between them. This CDR3 comprises 14 residues. The whole variable domain, filled in from reference TRBV14 and TRBJ2-3, reads EAGVTQFPSHSVIEKGQTVTLRCDPISGHDNLYWYRRVMGKEIKFLLHFVKESKQDESGMPNNRFLAERTGGTYSTLKVQPAELEDSGVYFCASSQELLTDTQYFGPGTRLTVL.